This T cell receptor (beta chain) was captured in a study of blood T cell repertoires in COVID-19. Overall study context: COVID-19 samples collected from the United States, Italy and Spain covered acute and convalescent phases. PBMCs, B-cell-depleted T cells, or T cells provided the cDNA or gDNA that made up the material.

Per the authors' pipeline: Reference gene primer amplification gave nucleated cell count estimates. The protocol was immunoSEQ multiplex PCR, while the TCRdb copy is restricted to in-frame clones and leaves out a portion. V and J calls and clone size are given by that table; D and trimming were obtained from the DNA. The sample comprises about 240,000 clones, under 85% of which are singletons, and 1.9% rests with the top ten. The CDR3 is made up of 13 amino acids. Germline V CDR1 and CDR2: MNHEY, SVGAGI. Trimming pared 8 bases from V and 4 bases from J, leaving 15 bases between. The chain joins TRBV6-5 to TRBJ2-7; D ambiguous. The receptor was isolated from a man aged 25 to 40 who had recovered from COVID-19. Sequencing used peripheral blood. This CDR3 is CASAQVVGYEQYF. As DNA, the CDR3 is TGTGCCAGCGCCCAGGTGGTTGGATACGAGCAGTACTTC.